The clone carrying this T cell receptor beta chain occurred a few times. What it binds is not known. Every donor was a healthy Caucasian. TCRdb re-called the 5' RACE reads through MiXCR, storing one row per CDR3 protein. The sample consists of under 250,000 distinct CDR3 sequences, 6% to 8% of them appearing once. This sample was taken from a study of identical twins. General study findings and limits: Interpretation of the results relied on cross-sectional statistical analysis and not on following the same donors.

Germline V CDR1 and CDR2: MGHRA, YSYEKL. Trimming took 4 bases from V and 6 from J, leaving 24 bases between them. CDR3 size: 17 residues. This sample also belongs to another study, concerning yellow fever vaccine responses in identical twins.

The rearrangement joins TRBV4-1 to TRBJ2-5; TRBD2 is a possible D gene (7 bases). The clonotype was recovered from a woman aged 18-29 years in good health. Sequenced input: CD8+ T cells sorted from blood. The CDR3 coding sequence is TGCGCCAGCAGCCCCGAATCAGGGGCGGGACTAAGCCAGACCCAGTACTTC. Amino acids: CASSPESGAGLSQTQYF.